This T cell receptor beta chain was profiled in a study of shared clonotypes between healthy human individuals. The study's findings and limits: A handful of donors showed sharing of about 4.6% of naive CD4 clonotypes. Generally, naive subsets came out with larger estimated richness than memory subsets. Generation probabilities of non-shared clonotypes were lower (relative to those shared by all four donors).

With respect to this clone: Antigen unknown.

Germline V gene sequence: CDR1 LNHNV, CDR2 YYDKDF (reference sequence). The trim removed 8 bases at V and 3 bases at J, leaving 5 bases unmatched. This CDR3 spans 15 amino acids. Repertoires were generated with immunoSEQ multiplex PCR, while TCRdb's copy carries only in-frame clones and drops some. The sample holds 2 million to 2.5 million clones, more than 80% seen once. The source of this sequence is a man between 18 and 29 years old in good health. Some clones in this sample may be carry-over from other donors' samples. The V and J genes are TRBV15 and TRBJ2-2; TRBD1 matches 11 bases. The sequenced sample consisted of naive CD4+ T cells from PBMCs. Described subset: CD45RA+ positively selected. CDR3 residues: CATGRTGGHTGELFF. The CDR3, as DNA: TGTGCCACCGGACGGACAGGGGGCCACACCGGGGAGCTGTTTTTT.